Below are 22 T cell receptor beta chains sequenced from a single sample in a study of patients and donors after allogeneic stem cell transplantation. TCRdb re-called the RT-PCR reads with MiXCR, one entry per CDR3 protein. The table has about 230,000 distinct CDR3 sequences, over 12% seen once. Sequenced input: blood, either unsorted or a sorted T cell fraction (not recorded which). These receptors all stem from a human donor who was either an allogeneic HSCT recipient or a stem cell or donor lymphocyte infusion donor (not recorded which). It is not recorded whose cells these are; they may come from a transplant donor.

Here the CDR3 DNA reads TGTGCCAGCAGCTCGAGGCTAGCAAGCCAAGAGACCCAGTACTTC. Translating it yields CASSSRLASQETQYF. The V gene is TRBV11-1, the J gene TRBJ2-5, with D possibly TRBD2 on 5 matching bases. This CDR3 is built from 15 residues. Trimming shortened V by 4 bases and J by 1 base, and 13 bases separated the two germline ends. Germline assignment: CDR1 SGHAT and CDR2 FQDESV (reference sequence).

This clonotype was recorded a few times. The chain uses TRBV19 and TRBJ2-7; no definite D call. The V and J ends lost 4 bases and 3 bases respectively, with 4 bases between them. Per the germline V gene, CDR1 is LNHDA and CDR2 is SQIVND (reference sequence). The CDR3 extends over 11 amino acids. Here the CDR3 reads CASSTIYEQYF. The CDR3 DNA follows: TGTGCCAGTAGTACTATCTACGAGCAGTACTTC.

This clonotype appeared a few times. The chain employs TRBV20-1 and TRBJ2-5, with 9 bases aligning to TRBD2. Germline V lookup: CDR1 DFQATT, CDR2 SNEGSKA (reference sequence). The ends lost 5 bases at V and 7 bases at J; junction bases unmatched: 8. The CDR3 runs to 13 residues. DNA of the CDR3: TGCAGTGCTCCCGAGCGGGGGGCCCGGACCCAGTACTTC. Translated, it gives CSAPERGARTQYF.

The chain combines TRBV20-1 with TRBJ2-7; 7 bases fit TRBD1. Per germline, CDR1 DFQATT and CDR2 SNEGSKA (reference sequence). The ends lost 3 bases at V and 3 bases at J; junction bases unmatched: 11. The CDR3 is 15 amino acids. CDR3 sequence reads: CSARIKGATGYEQYF. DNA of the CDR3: TGCAGTGCTAGGATAAAGGGGGCGACTGGCTACGAGCAGTACTTC.

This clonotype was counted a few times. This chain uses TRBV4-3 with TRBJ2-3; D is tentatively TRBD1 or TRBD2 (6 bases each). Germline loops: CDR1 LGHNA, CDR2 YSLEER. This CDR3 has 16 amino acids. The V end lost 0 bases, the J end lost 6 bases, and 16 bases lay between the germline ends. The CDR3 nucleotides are TGCGCCAGCAGCCAAGATACGTCGGGGGCGGGGGATACGCAGTATTTT. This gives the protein CASSQDTSGAGDTQYF.

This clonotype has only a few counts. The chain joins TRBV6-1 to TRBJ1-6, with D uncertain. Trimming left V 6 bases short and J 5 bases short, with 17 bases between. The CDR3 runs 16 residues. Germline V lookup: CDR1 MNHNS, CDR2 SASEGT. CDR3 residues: CASSPATGRNNSPLHF. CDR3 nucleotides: TGTGCCAGCAGCCCCGCGACCGGACGGAATAATTCACCCCTCCACTTT.

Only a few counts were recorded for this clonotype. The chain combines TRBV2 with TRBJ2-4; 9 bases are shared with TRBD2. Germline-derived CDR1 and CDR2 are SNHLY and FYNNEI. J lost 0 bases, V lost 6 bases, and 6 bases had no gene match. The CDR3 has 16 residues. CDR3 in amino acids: CASRLAGGLAKNIQYF. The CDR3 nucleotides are TGTGCCAGCAGGCTGGCGGGAGGGCTAGCCAAAAACATTCAGTACTTC.

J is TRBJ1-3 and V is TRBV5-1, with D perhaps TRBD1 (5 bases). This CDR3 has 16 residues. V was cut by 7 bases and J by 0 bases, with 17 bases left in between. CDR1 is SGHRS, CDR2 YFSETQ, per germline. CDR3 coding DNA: TGCGCCAGCTCCCTTAGGACAACCGGCTCTGGAAACACCATATATTTT. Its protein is CASSLRTTGSGNTIYF.

The CDR3 loop reads CASSPERRGGKTDTQYF. The CDR3 DNA reads TGTGCCAGCAGCCCTGAACGCCGGGGGGGGAAGACAGATACGCAGTATTTT. This chain links TRBV3-1 with TRBJ2-3, with 8 bases aligning to TRBD2. The junction had 12 bases not matched to a gene; V was cut back by 4 bases and J by 3 bases. This CDR3 spans 17 amino acids. Germline CDR1 reads LGHDT; CDR2 reads YNNKEL (reference sequence).

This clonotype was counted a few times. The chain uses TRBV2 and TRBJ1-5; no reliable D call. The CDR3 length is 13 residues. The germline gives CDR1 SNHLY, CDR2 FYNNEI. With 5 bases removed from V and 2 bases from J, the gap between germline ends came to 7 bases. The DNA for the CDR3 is TGTGCCAGCAGTAAGACGGGCAATCAGCCCCAGCATTTT. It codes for CASSKTGNQPQHF. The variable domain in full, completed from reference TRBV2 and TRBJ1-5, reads EPEVTQTPSHQVTQMGQEVILRCVPISNHLYFYWYRQILGQKVEFLVSFYNNEISEKSEIFDDQFSVERPDGSNFTLKIRSTKLEDSAMYFCASSKTGNQPQHFGDGTRLSIL.

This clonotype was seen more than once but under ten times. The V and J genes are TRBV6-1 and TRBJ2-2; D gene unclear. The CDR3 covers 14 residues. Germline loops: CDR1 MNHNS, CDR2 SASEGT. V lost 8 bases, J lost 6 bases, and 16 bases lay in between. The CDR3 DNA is TGTGCCAGCCGAGACCAAAATAAAGCCGGGGAGCTGTTTTTT. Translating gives CASRDQNKAGELFF.

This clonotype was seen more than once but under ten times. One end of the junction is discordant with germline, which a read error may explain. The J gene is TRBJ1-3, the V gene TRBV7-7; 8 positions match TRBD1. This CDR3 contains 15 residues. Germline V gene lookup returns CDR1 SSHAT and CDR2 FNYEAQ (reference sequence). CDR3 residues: CASSPGQGGRNTIYF. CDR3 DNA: TGTGCTAGCAGCCCCGGACAGGGCGGAAGAAACACCATATATTTT.

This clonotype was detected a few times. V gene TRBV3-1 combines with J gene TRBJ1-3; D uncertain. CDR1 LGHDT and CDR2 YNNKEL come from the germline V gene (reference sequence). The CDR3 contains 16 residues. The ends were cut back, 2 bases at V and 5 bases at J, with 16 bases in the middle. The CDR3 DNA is TGTGCCAGCAGCCAACGCCGGGCCACGAGGAGAAACACCATATATTTT. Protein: CASSQRRATRRNTIYF.

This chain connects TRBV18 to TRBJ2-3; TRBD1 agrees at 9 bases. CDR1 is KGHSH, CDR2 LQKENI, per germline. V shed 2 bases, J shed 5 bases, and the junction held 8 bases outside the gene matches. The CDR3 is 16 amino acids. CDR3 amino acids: CASSPIGTGNIDTQYF. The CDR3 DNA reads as TGTGCCAGCTCACCAATCGGGACAGGGAATATAGATACGCAGTATTTT.

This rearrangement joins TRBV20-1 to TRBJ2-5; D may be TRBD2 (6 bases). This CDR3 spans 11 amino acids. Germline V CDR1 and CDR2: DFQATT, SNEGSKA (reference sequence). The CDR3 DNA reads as TGCAGCGCGGGAACTCAAGAGACCCAGTACTTC. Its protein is CSAGTQETQYF.

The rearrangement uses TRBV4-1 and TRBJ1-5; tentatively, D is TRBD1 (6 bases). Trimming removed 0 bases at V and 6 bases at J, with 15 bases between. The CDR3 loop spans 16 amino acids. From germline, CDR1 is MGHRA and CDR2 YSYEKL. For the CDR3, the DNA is TGCGCCAGCAGCCAAGATGAGAACAGGGATGCTCAGCCCCAGCATTTT. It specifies CASSQDENRDAQPQHF.

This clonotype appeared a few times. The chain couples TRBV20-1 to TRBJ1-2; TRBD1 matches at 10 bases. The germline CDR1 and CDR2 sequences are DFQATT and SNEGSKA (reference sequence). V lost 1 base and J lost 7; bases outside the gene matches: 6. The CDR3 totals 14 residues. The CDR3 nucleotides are TGCAGTGCTAGAGCCGGGACAGGGGAAGGTGGCTACACCTTC. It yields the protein CSARAGTGEGGYTF.

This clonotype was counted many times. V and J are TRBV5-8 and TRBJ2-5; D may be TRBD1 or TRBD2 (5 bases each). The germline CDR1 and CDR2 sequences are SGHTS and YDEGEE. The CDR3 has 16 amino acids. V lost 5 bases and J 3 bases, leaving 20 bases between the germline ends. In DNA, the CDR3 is TGTGCCAGCAGTCACGCAGGGATTCCGCGGGAAGAGACCCAGTACTTC. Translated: CASSHAGIPREETQYF. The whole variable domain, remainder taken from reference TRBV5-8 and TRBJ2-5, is EAGVTQSPTHLIKTRGQQATLRCSPISGHTSVYWYQQALGLGLQFLLWYDEGEERNRGNFPPRFSGRQFPNYSSELNVNALELEDSALYLCASSHAGIPREETQYFGPGTRLLVL.

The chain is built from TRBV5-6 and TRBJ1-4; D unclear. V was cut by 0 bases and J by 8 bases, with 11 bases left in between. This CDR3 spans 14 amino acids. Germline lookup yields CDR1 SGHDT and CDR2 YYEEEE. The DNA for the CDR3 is TGTGCCAGCAGCTTGGTCGGACCTCCGGAAAAACTGTTTTTT. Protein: CASSLVGPPEKLFF. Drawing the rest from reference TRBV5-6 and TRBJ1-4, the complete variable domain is DAGVTQSPTHLIKTRGQQVTLRCSPKSGHDTVSWYQQALGQGPQFIFQYYEEEERQRGNFPDRFSGHQFPNYSSELNVNALLLGDSALYLCASSLVGPPEKLFFGSGTQLSVL.

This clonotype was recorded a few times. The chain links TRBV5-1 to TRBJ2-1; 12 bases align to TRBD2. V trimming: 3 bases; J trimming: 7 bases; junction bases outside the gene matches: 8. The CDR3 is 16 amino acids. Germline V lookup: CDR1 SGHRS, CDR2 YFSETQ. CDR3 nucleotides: TGCGCCAGCAGCTCATCAAACGGACTAGCGGGGAATGAGCAGTTCTTC. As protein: CASSSSNGLAGNEQFF. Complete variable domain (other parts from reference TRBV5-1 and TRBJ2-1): KAGVTQTPRYLIKTRGQQVTLSCSPISGHRSVSWYQQTPGQGLQFLFEYFSETQRNKGNFPGRFSGRQFSNSRSEMNVSTLELGDSALYLCASSSSNGLAGNEQFFGPGTRLTVL.

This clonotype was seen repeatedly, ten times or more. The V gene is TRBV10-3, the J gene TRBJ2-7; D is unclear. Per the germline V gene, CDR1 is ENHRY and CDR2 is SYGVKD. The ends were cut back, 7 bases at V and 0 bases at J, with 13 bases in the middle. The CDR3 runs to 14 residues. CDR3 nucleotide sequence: TGTGCCATCACCAGTACGAGGAGCTCCTACGAGCAGTACTTC. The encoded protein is CAITSTRSSYEQYF.

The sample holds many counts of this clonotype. For the CDR3, the DNA is TGCAGTGCTCGAGGGGACCACACTGAAGCTTTCTTT. Translating it yields CSARGDHTEAFF. The V call is TRBV20-1, the J call TRBJ1-1; tentatively, D is TRBD1 (5 bases). This CDR3 has 12 amino acids. The germline CDR1 and CDR2 sequences are DFQATT and SNEGSKA (reference sequence). The ends were cut back, 5 bases at V and 3 bases at J, with 10 bases in the middle.